This paragraph reports one T cell receptor (beta chain). The specificity of this receptor is unknown. A read error is likely here: a far larger clone is one base away. Every patient had bone marrow sampled at the time of active disease. Ficoll-Hypaque density gradient centrifugation was used to isolate the bone marrow mononuclear cells. Myeloma plasma cells were removed and CD138-negative cells were collected by negative selection after labeling with CD138 magnetic microbeads on a MACS separator. Flow cytometry on an Attune NxT with CD138 antibodies was used to check the purity of the isolated cells. Total RNA was extracted using TRIzol reagent and was quantified on a NanoDrop spectrophotometer. Paired RNA-seq and IR-seq were performed on each patient's CD138-negative bone marrow sample. This sample is part of a study of read filtering for tumor transcriptome and immune sequencing (TCRdb year 2020). About the study as a whole: The cohort was composed of some 17 male and 14 female patients, with a mean age of approximately 66 years and an age range of roughly 40 to 80. By revised international staging, eight or nine patients were R-ISS I, roughly 17 were R-ISS II and 6 or 7 were R-ISS III. Whole-transcriptome libraries were prepared with the TruSeq RNA Access Library Prep Kit after DNase treatment. Per sample, about 3.5 to 11 million TCR-region mapped reads were obtained with IR-seq, compared with only about 80 to 1,400 with RNA-seq. One of the main goals was to work out a read-filtering strategy for immune repertoire data, in particular whether clonotypes backed by only a single read should be removed. TCR repertoires obtained by targeted immune repertoire sequencing and by bulk whole-transcriptome sequencing performed on the same bone marrow samples were compared. Results the study describes overall, beyond this receptor: Compared with RNA-seq, IR-seq captured clonotypes at much greater depth and more reliably, and a smaller IR-seq throughput was enough to identify most of the shared clonotypes. The sorted CD138-negative fraction was a mixed bone marrow immune population, not purified T cells. In IR-seq, single-read clonotypes were roughly four fifths of clonotypes but 3% to 4% of total reads; in RNA-seq they were around 75% of clonotypes and 44.6% of reads. When single-read clonotypes were removed, the proportions of shared clonotypes in IR-seq and RNA-seq correlated more strongly.

There are 16 amino acids in the CDR3, from cysteine to phenylalanine inclusive. Only the CDR3 DNA stays, 48 bases, in frame from base 1. TCR libraries were built from about 370 ng RNA with the Immunoverse kit, using molecular barcoded adaptors covering alpha/delta and beta/gamma chains. TCR library preparation used the same RNA that went into transcriptome sequencing. Sequencing of TCR libraries was carried out on an Illumina HiSeq 4000 with 2 x 150 cycles. Concerning the study's data processing: With MiXCR, TCR reads were aligned to human V, D, J and C references and assembled into CDR3 clonotypes, with quality filtering and error correction included. The tcR package in R was used for analysis of clonotype counts and gene usage diversity. Raw mapping reads were checked after the RNA-seq reads had been mapped by STAR aligner version 2.5.3a onto the human GRCh37 genome. To test how sequencing depth affects detected clonotypes, IR-seq fastq files were randomly downsampled with Seqtk 1.3. TCRdb reprocessed the public reads (quality trimming at Q25 with fastp, clone calling with MiXCR) and kept in-frame beta chains. Each record represents a unique CDR3 protein, reported with the most common genes and DNA among its rows. TCRdb, rather than the study authors, made the V and J calls. Counted in this sample were some 80,000 distinct CDR3 sequences; roughly 12% of them appeared once. The top ten constitute about 15% of the sample.

This sequence was found in a donor aged 40 or over with multiple myeloma. The V gene is TRBV5-3 and the J gene is TRBJ1-1; 10 bases in the middle match TRBD1. TRBV5-3 is recorded as an ORF, its role being uncertain. Source material: a population of CD138-negative cells sorted from bone marrow. This specimen's cell subset or site label, interpreted: bone marrow mononuclear cells depleted of CD138+ plasma/myeloma cells by negative magnetic selection. The nucleotide sequence reads as follows: TGTGCCAGCAGCCGGGGACAGGGGTTCAGGAACACTGAAGCTCTCTTT. This yields the protein CASSRGQGFRNTEALF.